A single count supports the clone carrying this TCR beta chain. This sample was taken from a study of blood T cell repertoires in COVID-19. The CDR3 contains 13 residues. Germline CDR1 reads GTSNPN; CDR2 reads SVGIG (reference sequence). Trimming cost V 3 bases and J 3 bases, with 11 bases left between them. Sequencing used immunoSEQ multiplex PCR; TCRdb keeps in-frame clones, though not all of them. Of about 200,000 clones listed, around 90% were seen once; the top ten hold approximately 1.2%. This sequence joins TRBV30 and TRBJ1-1; D possibly corresponds to TRBD1 (5 bases). The TCR sequence derives from a man younger than 45 with acute or convalescent COVID-19. The sample taken for sequencing was peripheral blood. The CDR3 DNA follows: TGTGCCTGGAGGCGGGGCAGCTACACTGAAGCTTTCTTT. Translating gives CAWRRGSYTEAFF. Full variable domain (outside the CDR3, taken from reference TRBV30 and TRBJ1-1): SQTIHQWPATLVQPVGSPLSLECTVEGTSNPNLYWYRQAAGRGLQLLFYSVGIGQISSEVPQNLSASRPQDRQFILSSKKLLLSDSGFYLCAWRRGSYTEAFFGQGTRLTVV.